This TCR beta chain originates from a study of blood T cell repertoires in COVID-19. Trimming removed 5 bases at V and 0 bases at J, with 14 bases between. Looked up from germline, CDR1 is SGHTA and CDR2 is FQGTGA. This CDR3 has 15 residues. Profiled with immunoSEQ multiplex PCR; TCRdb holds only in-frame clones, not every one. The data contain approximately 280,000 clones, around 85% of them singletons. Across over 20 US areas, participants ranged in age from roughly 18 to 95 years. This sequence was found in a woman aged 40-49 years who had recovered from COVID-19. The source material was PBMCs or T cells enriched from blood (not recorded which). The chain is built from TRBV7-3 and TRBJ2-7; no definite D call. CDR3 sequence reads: CASSHEPLYSYEQYF. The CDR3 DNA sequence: TGTGCCAGCAGCCATGAGCCCTTATACTCCTACGAGCAGTACTTC.